This record covers a single T cell receptor (beta chain). Its antigen is still unknown. The sample belongs to a study of T-cell memory formation after mild COVID-19. The overall study: TCR clusters showed largely donor specificity. Study outcomes and limitations: Several responding clones turned up in pre-infection memory, indicating that cross-reactive memory may have taken part. CD4+ contracting clones were mainly CM and EM; CD8+ ones, EMRA.

This CDR3 has 10 residues. Germline-derived CDR1 and CDR2 are SQVTM and ANQGSEA. The germline V and J ends were trimmed by 8 bases and 3 bases, with 7 bases remaining between them. UMIs and sample barcodes were carried by the TCR alpha and TCR beta cDNA libraries that 5'RACE produced using constant-segment primers. Via MiXCR, TCRdb re-called the 5' RACE reads, giving one row per CDR3 protein. The profile shows approximately 250,000 distinct CDR3 sequences, 15% to 20% of them singletons. This receptor was taken from a man between 18 and 29 years old who had mild COVID-19 (a few samples of this study predate the infection). Cell type and time point are not known. Sequencing input: PBMCs or a T cell subset sorted from them (not recorded which). The chain uses TRBV29-1 and TRBJ1-1; D gene unclear. DNA of the CDR3: TGCAGCCTTGGAGACACTGAAGCTTTCTTT. As protein: CSLGDTEAFF.